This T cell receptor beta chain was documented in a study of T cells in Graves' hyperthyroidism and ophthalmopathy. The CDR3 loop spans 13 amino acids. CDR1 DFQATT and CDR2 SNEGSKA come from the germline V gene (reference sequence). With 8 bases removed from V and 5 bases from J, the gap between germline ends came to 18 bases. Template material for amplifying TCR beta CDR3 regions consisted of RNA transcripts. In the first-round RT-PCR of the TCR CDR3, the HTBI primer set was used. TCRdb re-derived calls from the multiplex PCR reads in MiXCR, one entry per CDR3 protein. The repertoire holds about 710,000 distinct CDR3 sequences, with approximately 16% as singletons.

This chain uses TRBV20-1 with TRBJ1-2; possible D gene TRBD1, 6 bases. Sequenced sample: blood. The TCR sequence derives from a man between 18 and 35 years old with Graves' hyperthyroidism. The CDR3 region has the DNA TGCAGTACCAGGGGTGGAGGGGGGTATGGCTACACCTTC. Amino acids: CSTRGGGGYGYTF.